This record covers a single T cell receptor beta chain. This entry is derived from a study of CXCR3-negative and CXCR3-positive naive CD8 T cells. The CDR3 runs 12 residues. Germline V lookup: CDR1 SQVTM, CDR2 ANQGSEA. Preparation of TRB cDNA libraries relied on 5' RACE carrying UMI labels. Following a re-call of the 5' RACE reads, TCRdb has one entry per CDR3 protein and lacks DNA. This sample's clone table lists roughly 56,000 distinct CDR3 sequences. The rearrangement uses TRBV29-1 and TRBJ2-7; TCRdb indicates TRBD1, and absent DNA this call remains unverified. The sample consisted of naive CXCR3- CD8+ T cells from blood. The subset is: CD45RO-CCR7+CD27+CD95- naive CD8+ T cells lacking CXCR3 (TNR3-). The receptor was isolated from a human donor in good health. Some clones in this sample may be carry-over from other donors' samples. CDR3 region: CSVQGHNGGQYF.